The 19 T cell receptor beta chains in this list originate from one sample, sequenced in a study of T cell repertoires and leukemia-associated antigens. TCRdb passed the 5' RACE reads through MiXCR, listing each CDR3 protein once. In the table there are roughly 13,000 distinct CDR3 sequences, roughly 40% of which are singletons. Their target antigens are unknown. Sequencing was performed on CD3+ T cells sorted from blood and cultured. The receptors stem from a female donor in good health.

This sequence joins TRBV7-3 and TRBJ1-2; D is uncertain. Trimming removed 7 bases from V and 7 bases from J, with 19 bases in between. Germline V gives CDR1 SGHTA, CDR2 FQGTGA. The CDR3 runs to 14 residues. Written as DNA, the CDR3 is TGTGCCAGCACCGTCCCGGCGATAGGGCCTGGCTACACCTTC. Translated, it gives CASTVPAIGPGYTF. Supplemented by reference TRBV7-3 and TRBJ1-2, the full variable domain reads GAGVSQTPSNKVTEKGKYVELRCDPISGHTALYWYRQSLGQGPEFLIYFQGTGAADDSGLPNDRFFAVRPEGSVSTLKIQRTERGDSAVYLCASTVPAIGPGYTFGSGTRLTVV.

As to this clonotype: A junction end diverges from the germline sequence, so it may reflect a read error. The chain combines TRBV5-5 with TRBJ2-3; D gene ambiguous. The CDR3 runs 13 residues. Germline V gene data show CDR1 as SGHKS and CDR2 as YYEKEE (reference sequence). CDR3 DNA sequence: TGTGCCAACAACTCCCCTGGCACAGATACGCAGTATTTC. The encoded protein is CANNSPGTDTQYF.

This clonotype was observed a single time. V and J are TRBV20-1 and TRBJ2-7; D may be TRBD1 or TRBD2 (5 bases each). This CDR3 comprises 13 residues. The germline gives CDR1 DFQATT, CDR2 SNEGSKA (reference sequence). V was clipped by 6 bases and J by 4 bases, with 16 bases between them. In DNA form, the CDR3 reads TGCAGTGCCACACCCCGGGACGATTACGAGCAGTACTTC. The encoded protein is CSATPRDDYEQYF.

The V and J genes are TRBV7-2 and TRBJ2-1; 9 bases map to TRBD2. V trimming: 5 bases; J trimming: 1 base; junction bases outside the gene matches: 3. The germline V gene encodes CDR1 SGHTA and CDR2 FQGNSA. This CDR3 region has 15 residues. CDR3 in DNA: TGTGCCAGCAGCCAGACTAGCGGTTCCTACAATGAGCAGTTCTTC. Its protein is CASSQTSGSYNEQFF.

This rearrangement joins TRBV13 to TRBJ2-7, with unresolved D. V was trimmed by 10 bases and J by 2 bases, leaving 15 bases between them. Germline CDR1 and CDR2: PRHDT and FYEKMQ (reference sequence). CDR3 length: 13 residues. CDR3 sequence (DNA): TGTGCCACCGTCCCGGCAGGAACCTACGAGCAGTACTTC. This codes for CATVPAGTYEQYF. Full variable domain (rest looked up from reference TRBV13 and TRBJ2-7): AAGVIQSPRHLIKEKRETATLKCYPIPRHDTVYWYQQGPGQDPQFLISFYEKMQSDKGSIPDRFSAQQFSDYHSELNMSSLELGDSALYFCATVPAGTYEQYFGPGTRLTVT.

At least ten counts were recorded for this clonotype. The chain carries TRBV27 and TRBJ2-7, with TRBD1 matching 9 bases. Germline values: CDR1 MNHEY, CDR2 SMNVEV (reference sequence). The V segment lost 5 bases and the J segment 3 bases; nucleotides outside the gene matches: 8. This CDR3 is 15 amino acids long. The CDR3 sequence is CASSDKQGAFYEQYF. Written as DNA, the CDR3 is TGTGCCAGCAGTGACAAACAGGGGGCCTTCTACGAGCAGTACTTC.

The table lists this clonotype with many counts. The J gene is TRBJ2-4, the V gene TRBV6-6, with D possibly matching TRBD2 (5 bases). Germline CDR1 is MNHNY and CDR2 is SVGAGI (reference sequence). The CDR3 spans 16 residues. V was shortened by 4 bases and J by 0 bases, with 13 bases between the two germline ends. DNA of the CDR3: TGTGCCAGCAGTTTAGCCTGGGAGATAGCCAAAAACATTCAGTACTTC. The encoded protein is CASSLAWEIAKNIQYF.

This clonotype was observed at least ten times. This chain connects TRBV9 to TRBJ2-1, with 10 positions matching TRBD2. After removal of 4 bases from V and 3 bases from J, the junction contained 7 bases not matched to a gene. The CDR3 loop spans 16 amino acids. CDR1 and CDR2 from the germline V gene are SGDLS and YYNGEE. The CDR3 DNA reads TGTGCCAGCAGCCCCGGACTAGCGGTGATCTACAATGAGCAGTTCTTC. Translation: CASSPGLAVIYNEQFF.

The rearrangement links TRBV7-2 to TRBJ2-3, with a possible D match to TRBD1 (6 bases). The DNA end is a closer match to TRBJ1-5, so the J assignment may be wrong. Germline CDR1 is SGHTA and CDR2 is FQGNSA. This CDR3 region has 16 residues. As DNA, the CDR3 is TGTGCCAGCGGCCCTCGAAGCGGGAGTTGGACAGATACGCAGCATTTT. This encodes CASGPRSGSWTDTQHF.

The V and J genes are TRBV3-1 and TRBJ2-3; tentative D call: TRBD2 (6 bases). CDR3 size: 17 residues. Per germline, CDR1 LGHDT and CDR2 YNNKEL (reference sequence). The V end was cut by 0 bases, the J end by 4 bases, with 17 bases between. CDR3 in amino acids: CASSQDFLATVPDTQYF. In nucleotides, the CDR3 is TGTGCCAGCAGCCAAGATTTCCTAGCGACTGTTCCAGATACGCAGTATTTT.

The V gene is TRBV7-9, the J gene TRBJ1-1; TRBD1 matches 7 bases. V trimming: 5 bases; J trimming: 3 bases; junction bases outside the gene matches: 6. Germline assignment: CDR1 SEHNR and CDR2 FQNEAQ (reference sequence). This CDR3 is built from 14 residues. CDR3 sequence (DNA): TGTGCCAGCAGCACAAACAGGGGAGACACTGAAGCTTTCTTT. This translates into CASSTNRGDTEAFF.

By share of the sample, this clonotype is medium-sized. The rearrangement joins TRBV5-1 to TRBJ2-5; D uncertain. V was clipped by 0 bases and J by 2 bases, with 5 bases between them. Germline values: CDR1 SGHRS, CDR2 YFSETQ. The CDR3 is 13 amino acids. CDR3 coding DNA: TGCGCCAGCAGCTTGGGTAGTCAAGAGACCCAGTACTTC. Encoded protein: CASSLGSQETQYF. Combining the CDR3 with reference TRBV5-1 and TRBJ2-5 gives the whole variable domain KAGVTQTPRYLIKTRGQQVTLSCSPISGHRSVSWYQQTPGQGLQFLFEYFSETQRNKGNFPGRFSGRQFSNSRSEMNVSTLELGDSALYLCASSLGSQETQYFGPGTRLLVL.

Only one count was recorded for this clonotype. The genes are TRBV10-3 and TRBJ2-1, with TRBD1 matching 10 bases. The CDR3 has 14 residues. V shed 4 bases and J 5 bases; nucleotides not matched to a gene: 2. Germline loops: CDR1 ENHRY, CDR2 SYGVKD. The CDR3: CAISGGTGDNEQFF. CDR3 in DNA: TGTGCCATCAGTGGCGGGACAGGGGACAATGAGCAGTTCTTC.

The J gene is TRBJ2-5, the V gene TRBV10-1, with TRBD2 matching 13 bases. CDR1 WNHNN and CDR2 SYGVQD come from the germline V gene (reference sequence). V shed 4 bases and J 3 bases; nucleotides not matched to a gene: 2. The CDR3 consists of 15 residues. The CDR3 spells CASSGGTSGKETQYF. CDR3 sequence (DNA): TGCGCCAGCAGTGGTGGGACTAGCGGGAAAGAGACCCAGTACTTC.

By sample fraction, this clonotype is medium-sized. The chain is built from TRBV20-1 and TRBJ2-3, with TRBD2 as a possible D gene (6 bases). CDR1 is DFQATT and CDR2 is SNEGSKA in the germline V gene (reference sequence). V lost 3 bases and J 5 bases, leaving 15 bases between the germline ends. This CDR3 has 14 amino acids. Here the CDR3 DNA reads TGCAGTGCTAGTCTCGGGGGATCGGTAGATACGCAGTATTTT. As protein: CSASLGGSVDTQYF.

The J gene is TRBJ2-5, the V gene TRBV18; no reliable D call. This CDR3 is built from 13 residues. The V gene's germline CDR1 is KGHSH and CDR2 LQKENI. V dropped 0 bases and J dropped 13 bases, with 15 bases sitting between them. CDR3 nucleotide sequence: TGTGCCAGCTCACCACCAAATCAAGAGGCCCGGTACTTC. This codes for CASSPPNQEARYF.

This clonotype qualifies as medium-sized. The chain has TRBV20-1 and TRBJ1-5, with D perhaps TRBD1 (5 bases). V dropped 2 bases and J dropped 4 bases, with 15 bases sitting between them. Germline V gives CDR1 DFQATT, CDR2 SNEGSKA (reference sequence). The length of the CDR3 is 15 residues. CDR3 residues: CSARNLGVWNQPQHF. For the CDR3, the DNA is TGCAGTGCTAGAAACTTAGGGGTATGGAATCAGCCCCAGCATTTT.

This clonotype occurred a few times. The CDR3 DNA sequence: TGCGCCAGCAGCCCCGGGACAGGGGTTGACTATGGCTACACCTTC. This codes for CASSPGTGVDYGYTF. The chain employs TRBV5-1 and TRBJ1-2, with 10 bases that match TRBD1. Germline V gene sequence: CDR1 SGHRS, CDR2 YFSETQ. The length of the CDR3 is 15 residues. V trimming: 4 bases; J trimming: 3 bases; junction bases outside the gene matches: 6.

CDR3 DNA sequence: TGTGCCAGCAGTGTCTCCGGGACTAGCGGGGGAGGCACCGGGGAGCTGTTTTTT. Protein product: CASSVSGTSGGGTGELFF. J is TRBJ2-2 and V is TRBV6-4, with 14 bases identical to TRBD2. V was clipped by 4 bases and J by 4 bases; unmatched bases: 8. The CDR3 is 18 amino acids. CDR1 MRHNA and CDR2 SNTAGT come from the germline V gene.